A single sample gave rise to the 6 T cell receptor beta chains below, sequenced in a study of tumor and adjacent non-tumor tissue in lung cancer. No cell sorting was done before RNA was extracted from the tissue. More than 3 cm separated this lung sample from the edge of the tumor. The library came from three nested PCR rounds adapted from ARM-PCR protocols. Each CDR3 protein is one row after TCRdb ran MiXCR on the multiplex PCR reads. This table holds around 99,000 distinct CDR3 sequences, 62% found once. Sequenced material: distant non-tumor lung tissue. The receptor set was obtained from a man aged 55-75 years with non-small cell lung cancer.

This clonotype has more than one count but fewer than ten. CDR3 nucleotides: TGTGCCACCAGTGATTCCTCAACCGCATGGGAGCAGTACTTC. Translated: CATSDSSTAWEQYF. The rearrangement joins TRBV24-1 to TRBJ2-7; D ambiguous. The CDR3 runs to 14 residues. The V end was cut by 2 bases, the J end by 7 bases, with 14 bases between. Germline V CDR1 and CDR2: KGHDR, SFDVKD.

Comments on this clonotype: This may be a read error: a much more frequent sequence differs by one nucleotide. The chain couples TRBV5-6 to TRBJ2-1; TRBD2 agrees at 11 bases. The CDR3 is 16 residues long. Germline V gene data show CDR1 as SGHDT and CDR2 as YYEEEE. DNA for the CDR3: TGTGTCAGCAACGGACTAGCGGGTGTTTCCTACAATGAGCAGTTCTTC. Its protein is CVSNGLAGVSYNEQFF.

This clonotype was detected only a few times. At one boundary the junction diverges from the germline segment, which might be a read error. This chain links TRBV12-3 or TRBV12-4 with TRBJ1-2; D may be TRBD1 (6 bases). The CDR3 spans 14 residues. The CDR3 nucleotides are TGTACCAGCAGAGAGGGACAAGCTAACTATGGCTACACCTTC. Protein sequence: CTSREGQANYGYTF.

In the case of this clonotype: An end of the junction differs from the germline gene, which may be a read error. J is TRBJ2-1 and V is TRBV11-2; the match to TRBD2 covers 11 bases. This CDR3 region has 15 residues. The germline V gene encodes CDR1 SGHAT and CDR2 FQNNGV. Written as DNA, the CDR3 is TGTGTCAGCAACCCAATAGCGGGAGGGTACACTGAACAGTTCTTC. It codes for CVSNPIAGGYTEQFF. Full variable domain (outside the CDR3, taken from reference TRBV11-2 and TRBJ2-1): EAGVAQSPRYKIIEKRQSVAFWCNPISGHATLYWYQQILGQGPKLLIQFQNNGVVDDSQLPKDRFSAERLKGVDSTLKIQPAKLEDSAVYLCVSNPIAGGYTEQFFGPGTRLTVL.

The rearrangement links TRBV29-1 to TRBJ2-7; tentative D call: TRBD2 (6 bases). CDR1 is SQVTM, CDR2 ANQGSEA, per germline. V lost 5 bases, J lost 7 bases, and 24 bases lay in between. The CDR3 loop spans 15 amino acids. The CDR3 spells CSVLGPGLGLHEQYF. The CDR3 DNA follows: TGCAGCGTTCTTGGGCCGGGACTGGGACTCCATGAGCAGTACTTC.

This clonotype has ten or more counts. The chain has TRBV29-1 and TRBJ1-3; the D is unclear. Germline V gene lookup returns CDR1 SQVTM and CDR2 ANQGSEA. V dropped 0 bases and J dropped 4 bases, with 4 bases sitting between them. The CDR3 is 12 residues long. The CDR3 DNA reads as TGCAGCGTTGAAGATCAGGGAAACACCATATATTTT. This encodes CSVEDQGNTIYF.